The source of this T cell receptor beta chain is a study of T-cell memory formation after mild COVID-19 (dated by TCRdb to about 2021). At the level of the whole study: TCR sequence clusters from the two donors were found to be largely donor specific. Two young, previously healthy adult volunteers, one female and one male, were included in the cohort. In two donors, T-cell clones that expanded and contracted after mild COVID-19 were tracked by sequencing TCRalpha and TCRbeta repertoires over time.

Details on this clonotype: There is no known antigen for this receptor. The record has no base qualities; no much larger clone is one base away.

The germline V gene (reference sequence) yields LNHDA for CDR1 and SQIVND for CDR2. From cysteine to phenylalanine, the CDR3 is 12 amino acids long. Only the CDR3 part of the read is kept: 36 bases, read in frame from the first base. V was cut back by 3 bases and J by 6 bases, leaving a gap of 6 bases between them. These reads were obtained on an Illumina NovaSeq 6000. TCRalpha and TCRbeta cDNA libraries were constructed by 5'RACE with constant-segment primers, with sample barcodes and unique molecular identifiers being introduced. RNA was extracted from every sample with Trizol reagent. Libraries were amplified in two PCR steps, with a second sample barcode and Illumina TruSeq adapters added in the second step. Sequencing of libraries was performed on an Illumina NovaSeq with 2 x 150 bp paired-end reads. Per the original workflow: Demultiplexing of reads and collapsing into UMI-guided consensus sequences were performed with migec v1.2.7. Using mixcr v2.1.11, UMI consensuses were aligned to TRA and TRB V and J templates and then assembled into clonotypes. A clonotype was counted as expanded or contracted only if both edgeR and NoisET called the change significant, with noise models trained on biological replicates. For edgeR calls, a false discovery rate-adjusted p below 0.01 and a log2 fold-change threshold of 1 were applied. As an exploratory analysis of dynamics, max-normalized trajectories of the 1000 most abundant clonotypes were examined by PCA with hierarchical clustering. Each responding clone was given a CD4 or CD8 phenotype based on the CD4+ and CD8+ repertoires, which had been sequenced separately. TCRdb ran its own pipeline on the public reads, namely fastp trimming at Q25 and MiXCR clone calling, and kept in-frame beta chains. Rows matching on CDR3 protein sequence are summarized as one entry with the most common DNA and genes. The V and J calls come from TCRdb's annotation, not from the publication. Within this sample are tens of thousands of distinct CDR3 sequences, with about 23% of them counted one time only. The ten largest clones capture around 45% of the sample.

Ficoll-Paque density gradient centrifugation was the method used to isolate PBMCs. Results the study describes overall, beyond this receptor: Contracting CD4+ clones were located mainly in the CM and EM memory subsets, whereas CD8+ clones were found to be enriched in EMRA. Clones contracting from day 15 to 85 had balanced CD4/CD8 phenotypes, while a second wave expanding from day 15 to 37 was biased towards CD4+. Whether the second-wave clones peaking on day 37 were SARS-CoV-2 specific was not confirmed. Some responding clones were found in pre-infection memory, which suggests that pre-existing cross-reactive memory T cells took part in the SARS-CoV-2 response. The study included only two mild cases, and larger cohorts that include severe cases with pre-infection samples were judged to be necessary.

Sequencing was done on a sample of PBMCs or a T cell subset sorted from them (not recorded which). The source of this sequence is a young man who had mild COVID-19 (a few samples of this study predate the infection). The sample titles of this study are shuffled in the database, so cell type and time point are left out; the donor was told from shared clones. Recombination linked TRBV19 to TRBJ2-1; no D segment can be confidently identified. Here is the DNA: TGTGCCAGTAGTATCCCCGCCAATGAGCAGTTCTTC. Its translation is CASSIPANEQFF.